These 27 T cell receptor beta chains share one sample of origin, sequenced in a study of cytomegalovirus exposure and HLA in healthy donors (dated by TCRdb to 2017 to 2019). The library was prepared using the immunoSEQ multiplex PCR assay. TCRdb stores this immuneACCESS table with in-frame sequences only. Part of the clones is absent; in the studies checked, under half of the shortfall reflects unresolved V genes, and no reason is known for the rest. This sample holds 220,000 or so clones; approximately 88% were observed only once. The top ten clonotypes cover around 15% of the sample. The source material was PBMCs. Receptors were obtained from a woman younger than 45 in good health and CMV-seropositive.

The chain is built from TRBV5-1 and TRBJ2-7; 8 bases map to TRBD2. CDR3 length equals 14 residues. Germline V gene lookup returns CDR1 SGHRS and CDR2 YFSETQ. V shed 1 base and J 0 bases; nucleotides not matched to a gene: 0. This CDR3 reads CASSLREGSYEQYF. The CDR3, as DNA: TGCGCCAGCAGCTTGCGGGAGGGCTCCTACGAGCAGTACTTC.

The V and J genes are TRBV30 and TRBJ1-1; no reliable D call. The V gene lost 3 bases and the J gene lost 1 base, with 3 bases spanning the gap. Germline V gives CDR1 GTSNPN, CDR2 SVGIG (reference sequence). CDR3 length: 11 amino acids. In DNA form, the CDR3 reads TGTGCCTGGAGGGAGAACACTGAAGCTTTCTTT. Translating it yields CAWRENTEAFF.

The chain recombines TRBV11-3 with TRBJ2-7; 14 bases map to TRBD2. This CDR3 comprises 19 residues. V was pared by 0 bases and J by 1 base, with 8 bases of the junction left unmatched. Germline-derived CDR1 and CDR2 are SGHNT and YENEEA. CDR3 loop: CASSLDAPGTSGGSYEQYF. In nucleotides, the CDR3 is TGTGCCAGCAGCTTAGATGCCCCCGGGACTAGCGGGGGATCCTACGAGCAGTACTTC.

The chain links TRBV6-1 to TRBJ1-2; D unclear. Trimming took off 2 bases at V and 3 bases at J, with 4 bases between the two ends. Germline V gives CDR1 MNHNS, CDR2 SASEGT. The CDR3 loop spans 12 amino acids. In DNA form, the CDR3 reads TGTGCCAGCAGTGAAACCTACTATGGCTACACCTTC. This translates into CASSETYYGYTF.

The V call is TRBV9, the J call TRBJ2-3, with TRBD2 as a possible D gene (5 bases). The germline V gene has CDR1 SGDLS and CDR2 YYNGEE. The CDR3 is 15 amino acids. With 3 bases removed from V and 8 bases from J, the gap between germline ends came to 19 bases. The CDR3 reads CASSDGGQDPSTQYF. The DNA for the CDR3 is TGTGCCAGCAGCGATGGAGGCCAGGACCCCAGTACGCAGTATTTT.

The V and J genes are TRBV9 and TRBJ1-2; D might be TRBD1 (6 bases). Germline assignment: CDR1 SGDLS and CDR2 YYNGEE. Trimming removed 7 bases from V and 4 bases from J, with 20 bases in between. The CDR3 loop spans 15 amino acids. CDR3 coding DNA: TGTGCCAGCTACGGCGGGGGGCCCCGCGTCTATGGCTACACCTTC. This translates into CASYGGGPRVYGYTF.

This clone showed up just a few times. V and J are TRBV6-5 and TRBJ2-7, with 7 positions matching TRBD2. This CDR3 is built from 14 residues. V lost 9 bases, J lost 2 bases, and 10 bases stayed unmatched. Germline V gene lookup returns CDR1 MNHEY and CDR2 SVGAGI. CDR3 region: CASRGDLFPYEQYF. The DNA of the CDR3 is TGTGCCAGTCGGGGGGATTTATTCCCCTACGAGCAGTACTTC.

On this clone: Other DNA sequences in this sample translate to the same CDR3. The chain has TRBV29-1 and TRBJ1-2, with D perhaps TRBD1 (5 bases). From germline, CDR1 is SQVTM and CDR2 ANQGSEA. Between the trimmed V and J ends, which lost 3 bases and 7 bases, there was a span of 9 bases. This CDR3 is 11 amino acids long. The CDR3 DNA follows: TGCAGCGTTGAGGGAAGGGGTGGCTACACCTTC. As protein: CSVEGRGGYTF.

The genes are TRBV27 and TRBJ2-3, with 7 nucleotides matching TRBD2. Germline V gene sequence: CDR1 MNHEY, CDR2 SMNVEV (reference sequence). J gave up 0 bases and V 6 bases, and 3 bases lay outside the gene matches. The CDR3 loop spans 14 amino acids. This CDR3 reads CASRLASSTDTQYF. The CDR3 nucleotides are TGTGCCAGCAGACTAGCGTCTAGCACAGATACGCAGTATTTT.

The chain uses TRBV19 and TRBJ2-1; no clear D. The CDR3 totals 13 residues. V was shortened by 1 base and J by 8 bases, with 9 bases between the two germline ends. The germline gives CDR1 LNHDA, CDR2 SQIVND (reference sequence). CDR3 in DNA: TGTGCCAGTAGTATAGTGGCCTGGGATGAGCAGTTCTTC. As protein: CASSIVAWDEQFF. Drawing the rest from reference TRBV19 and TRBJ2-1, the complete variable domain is DGGITQSPKYLFRKEGQNVTLSCEQNLNHDAMYWYRQDPGQGLRLIYYSQIVNDFQKGDIAEGYSVSREKKESFPLTVTSAQKNPTAFYLCASSIVAWDEQFFGPGTRLTVL.

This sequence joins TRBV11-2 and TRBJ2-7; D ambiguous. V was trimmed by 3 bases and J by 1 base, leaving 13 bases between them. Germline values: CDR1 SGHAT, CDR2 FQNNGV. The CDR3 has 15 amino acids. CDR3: CASSFGPGQSYEQYF. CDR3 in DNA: TGTGCCAGCAGCTTTGGCCCGGGCCAGTCCTACGAGCAGTACTTC. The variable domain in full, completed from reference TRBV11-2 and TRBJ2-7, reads EAGVAQSPRYKIIEKRQSVAFWCNPISGHATLYWYQQILGQGPKLLIQFQNNGVVDDSQLPKDRFSAERLKGVDSTLKIQPAKLEDSAVYLCASSFGPGQSYEQYFGPGTRLTVT.

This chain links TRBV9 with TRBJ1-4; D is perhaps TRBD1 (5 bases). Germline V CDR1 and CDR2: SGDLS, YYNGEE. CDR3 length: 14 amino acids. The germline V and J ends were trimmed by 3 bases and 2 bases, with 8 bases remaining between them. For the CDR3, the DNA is TGTGCCAGCAGCGATGGGGCCACTAATGAAAAACTGTTTTTT. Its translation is CASSDGATNEKLFF.

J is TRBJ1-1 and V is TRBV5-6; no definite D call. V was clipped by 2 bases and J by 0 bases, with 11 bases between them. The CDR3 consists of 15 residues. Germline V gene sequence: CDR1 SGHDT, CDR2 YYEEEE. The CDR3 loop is CASSFEWKMNTEAFF. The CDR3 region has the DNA TGTGCCAGCAGCTTCGAATGGAAGATGAACACTGAAGCTTTCTTT.

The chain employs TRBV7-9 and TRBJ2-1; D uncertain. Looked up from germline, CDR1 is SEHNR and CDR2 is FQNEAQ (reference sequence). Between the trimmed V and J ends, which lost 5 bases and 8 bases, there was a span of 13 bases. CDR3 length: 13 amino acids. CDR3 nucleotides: TGTGCCAGCAGCCTGAGAGGAAATGATGAGCAGTTCTTC. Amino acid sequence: CASSLRGNDEQFF. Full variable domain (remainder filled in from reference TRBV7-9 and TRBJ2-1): DTGVSQNPRHKITKRGQNVTFRCDPISEHNRLYWYRQTLGQGPEFLTYFQNEAQLEKSRLLSDRFSAERPKGSFSTLEIQRTEQGDSAMYLCASSLRGNDEQFFGPGTRLTVL.

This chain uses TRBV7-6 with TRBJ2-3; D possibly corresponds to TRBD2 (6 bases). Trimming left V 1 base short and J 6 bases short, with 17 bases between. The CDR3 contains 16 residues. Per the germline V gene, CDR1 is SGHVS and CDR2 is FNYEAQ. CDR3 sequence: CASSLVSRLDGDTQYF. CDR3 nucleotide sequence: TGTGCCAGCAGCTTAGTATCAAGACTAGATGGGGATACGCAGTATTTT.

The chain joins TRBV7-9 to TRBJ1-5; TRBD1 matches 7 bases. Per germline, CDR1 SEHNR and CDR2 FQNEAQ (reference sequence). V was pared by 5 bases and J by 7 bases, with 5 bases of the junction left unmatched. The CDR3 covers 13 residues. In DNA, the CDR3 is TGTGCCAGCAGCCCACAGGGGCCCCAGCCCCAGCATTTT. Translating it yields CASSPQGPQPQHF.

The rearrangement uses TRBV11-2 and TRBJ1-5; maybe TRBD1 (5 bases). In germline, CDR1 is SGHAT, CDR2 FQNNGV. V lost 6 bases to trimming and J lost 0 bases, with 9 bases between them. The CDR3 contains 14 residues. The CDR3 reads CASSPGYSNQPQHF. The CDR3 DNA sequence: TGTGCCAGCAGTCCAGGGTATAGCAATCAGCCCCAGCATTTT.

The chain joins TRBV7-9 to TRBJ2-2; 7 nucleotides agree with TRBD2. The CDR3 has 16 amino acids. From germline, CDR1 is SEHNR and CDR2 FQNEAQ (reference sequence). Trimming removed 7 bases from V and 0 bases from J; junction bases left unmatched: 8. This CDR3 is CASIVAGKSNTGELFF. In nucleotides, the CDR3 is TGTGCCAGCATCGTAGCGGGCAAGTCGAACACCGGGGAGCTGTTTTTT.

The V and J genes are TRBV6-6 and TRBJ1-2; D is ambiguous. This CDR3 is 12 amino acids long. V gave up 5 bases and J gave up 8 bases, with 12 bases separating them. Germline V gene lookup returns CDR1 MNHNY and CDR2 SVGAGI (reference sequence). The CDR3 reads CASSGSLGGYTF. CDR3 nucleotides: TGTGCCAGCAGTGGATCCCTGGGCGGCTACACCTTC.

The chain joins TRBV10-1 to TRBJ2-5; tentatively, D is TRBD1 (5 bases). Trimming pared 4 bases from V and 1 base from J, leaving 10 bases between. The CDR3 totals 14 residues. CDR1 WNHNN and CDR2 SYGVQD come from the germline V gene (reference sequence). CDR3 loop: CASSGFGAQETQYF. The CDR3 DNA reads TGCGCCAGCAGTGGTTTTGGGGCCCAAGAGACCCAGTACTTC.

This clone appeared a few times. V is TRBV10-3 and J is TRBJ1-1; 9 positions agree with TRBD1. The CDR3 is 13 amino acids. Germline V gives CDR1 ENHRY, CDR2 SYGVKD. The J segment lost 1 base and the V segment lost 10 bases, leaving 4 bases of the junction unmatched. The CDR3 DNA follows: TGTGCCACAAAGACAGGGGGGAACACTGAAGCTTTCTTT. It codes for CATKTGGNTEAFF.

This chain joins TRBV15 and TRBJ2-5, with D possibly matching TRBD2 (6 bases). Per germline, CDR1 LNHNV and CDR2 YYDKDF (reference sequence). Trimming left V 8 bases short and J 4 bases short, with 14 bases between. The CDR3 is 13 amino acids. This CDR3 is CATGRETGETQYF. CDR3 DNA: TGTGCCACCGGCCGGGAGACCGGAGAGACCCAGTACTTC.

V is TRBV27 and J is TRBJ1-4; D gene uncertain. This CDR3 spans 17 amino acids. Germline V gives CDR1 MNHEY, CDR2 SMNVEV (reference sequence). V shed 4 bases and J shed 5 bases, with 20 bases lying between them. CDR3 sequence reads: CASSYLDPPPLNEKLFF. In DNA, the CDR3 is TGTGCCAGCAGTTACTTGGACCCGCCACCGCTCAATGAAAAACTGTTTTTT.

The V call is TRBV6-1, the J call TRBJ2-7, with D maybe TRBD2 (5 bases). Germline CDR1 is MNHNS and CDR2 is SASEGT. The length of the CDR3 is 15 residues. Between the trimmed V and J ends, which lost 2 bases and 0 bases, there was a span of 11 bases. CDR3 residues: CASSESGWSSYEQYF. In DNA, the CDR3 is TGTGCCAGCAGTGAAAGCGGTTGGAGCTCCTACGAGCAGTACTTC.

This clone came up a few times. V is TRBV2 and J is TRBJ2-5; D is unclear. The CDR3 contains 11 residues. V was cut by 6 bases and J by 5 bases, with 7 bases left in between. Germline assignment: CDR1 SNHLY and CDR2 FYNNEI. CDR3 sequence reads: CASSQVETQYF. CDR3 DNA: TGTGCCAGCAGCCAAGTGGAGACCCAGTACTTC.

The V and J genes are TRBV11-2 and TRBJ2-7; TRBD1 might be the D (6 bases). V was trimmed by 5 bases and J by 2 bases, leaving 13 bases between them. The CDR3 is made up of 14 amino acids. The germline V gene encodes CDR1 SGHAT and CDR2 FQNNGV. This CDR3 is CASSPAGTTYEQYF. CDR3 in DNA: TGTGCCAGCAGCCCAGCCGGGACAACCTACGAGCAGTACTTC.

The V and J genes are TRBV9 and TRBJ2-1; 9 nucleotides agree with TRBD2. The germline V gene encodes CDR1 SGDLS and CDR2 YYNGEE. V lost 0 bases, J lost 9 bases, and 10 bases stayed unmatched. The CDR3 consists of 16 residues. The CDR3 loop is CASSVGGSGRGSEQFF. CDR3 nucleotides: TGTGCCAGCAGCGTAGGGGGTAGCGGGAGAGGAAGTGAGCAGTTCTTC. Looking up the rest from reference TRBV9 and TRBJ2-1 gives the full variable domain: DSGVTQTPKHLITATGQRVTLRCSPRSGDLSVYWYQQSLDQGLQFLIQYYNGEERAKGNILERFSAQQFPDLHSELNLSSLELGDSALYFCASSVGGSGRGSEQFFGPGTRLTVL.